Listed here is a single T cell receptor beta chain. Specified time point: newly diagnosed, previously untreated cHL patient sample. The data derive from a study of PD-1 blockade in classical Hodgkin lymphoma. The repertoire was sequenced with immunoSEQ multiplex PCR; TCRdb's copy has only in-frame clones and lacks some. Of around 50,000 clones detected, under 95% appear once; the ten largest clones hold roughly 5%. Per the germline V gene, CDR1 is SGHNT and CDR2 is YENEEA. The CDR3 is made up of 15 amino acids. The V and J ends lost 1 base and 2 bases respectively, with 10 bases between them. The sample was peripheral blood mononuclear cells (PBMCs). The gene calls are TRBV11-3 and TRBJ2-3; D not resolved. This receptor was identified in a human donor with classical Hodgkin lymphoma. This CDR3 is CASSLGTLDTDTQYF. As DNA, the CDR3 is TGTGCCAGCAGCTTAGGTACCTTGGACACAGATACGCAGTATTTT.